These 24 T cell receptor beta chains originate from one sample sequenced in a study of shared clonotypes between healthy human individuals. Clones were read by immunoSEQ multiplex PCR, and TCRdb kept only the in-frame ones, dropping some. The sample contains some 2,400,000 clones, approximately 96% of which appear only once. Sequencing input: naive CD4+ T cells sorted from blood. Noted subset: CD45RA+ positively selected. All receptors derive from a man aged 18 to 29 in good health.

This clone was detected only once. The rearrangement uses TRBV11-3 and TRBJ2-7; TRBD2 might be the D (5 bases). Germline values: CDR1 SGHNT, CDR2 YENEEA. Trimming left V 2 bases short and J 6 bases short, with 11 bases between. This CDR3 is built from 13 residues. The CDR3 loop reads CASSLWPSLEQYF. CDR3 nucleotide sequence: TGTGCCAGCAGCTTATGGCCTAGCCTCGAGCAGTACTTC.

Note on this clone: The identical CDR3 is also encoded by other nucleotide sequences in the sample. The chain recombines TRBV7-2 with TRBJ1-2, with D possibly matching TRBD1 (5 bases). This CDR3 spans 13 amino acids. From germline, CDR1 is SGHTA and CDR2 FQGNSA. V shed 5 bases and J shed 4 bases, with 11 bases lying between them. CDR3 region: CASSGQGGYGYTF. The CDR3 nucleotides are TGTGCCAGCAGCGGGCAGGGAGGCTATGGCTACACCTTC.

The chain employs TRBV25-1 and TRBJ2-2; no definite D call. Per the germline V gene, CDR1 is MGHDK and CDR2 is SYGVNS. V dropped 2 bases and J dropped 5 bases, with 15 bases sitting between them. This CDR3 has 16 residues. CDR3 coding DNA: TGTGCCAGCAGTGAAGGGAACCCAGATATTACCGGGGAGCTGTTTTTT. Translated, it gives CASSEGNPDITGELFF.

The rearrangement joins TRBV2 to TRBJ2-3; 14 bases map to TRBD2. The CDR3 consists of 17 residues. The germline V gene has CDR1 SNHLY and CDR2 FYNNEI. The V gene end was trimmed by 6 bases and the J gene end by 6 bases; junction bases not matched to a gene: 11. CDR3 coding DNA: TGTGCCAGCAGGGGAGGACTAGCGGGAGGCCTGGGGGATACGCAGTATTTT. This sequence encodes CASRGGLAGGLGDTQYF.

The V gene is TRBV19, the J gene TRBJ2-5; 11 positions match TRBD1. This CDR3 is 16 amino acids long. Germline assignment: CDR1 LNHDA and CDR2 SQIVND (reference sequence). The junction had 5 bases not matched to a gene; V was cut back by 3 bases and J by 2 bases. The CDR3 bases are TGTGCCAGTAGTATCTCCGGGACAGGGGGACAAGAGACCCAGTACTTC. The encoded protein is CASSISGTGGQETQYF.

The chain is built from TRBV5-4 and TRBJ2-2; TRBD1 aligns across 8 bases. Germline V gives CDR1 SGHNT, CDR2 YYREEE (reference sequence). V was pared by 5 bases and J by 6 bases, with 3 bases of the junction left unmatched. The CDR3 totals 13 residues. CDR3 nucleotides: TGTGCCAGCAGTTTACAGGGGGCCGGGGAGCTGTTTTTT. This codes for CASSLQGAGELFF.

The gene calls are TRBV5-6 and TRBJ1-2; 8 nucleotides line up with TRBD1. Germline CDR1 SGHDT, CDR2 YYEEEE. This CDR3 region has 14 residues. The trim removed 2 bases at V and 2 bases at J, leaving 2 bases unmatched. The CDR3 spells CASSFGQGNYGYTF. The CDR3 DNA is TGTGCCAGCAGCTTCGGACAGGGAAACTATGGCTACACCTTC.

This sequence joins TRBV6-6 and TRBJ2-7; 7 bases align to TRBD1. J lost 0 bases, V lost 6 bases, and 11 bases had no gene match. Germline values: CDR1 MNHNY, CDR2 SVGAGI (reference sequence). The CDR3 covers 16 residues. CDR3 loop: CASRRWTGDSSYEQYF. Here the CDR3 DNA reads TGTGCCAGCAGGAGATGGACAGGCGATAGCTCCTACGAGCAGTACTTC.

The rearrangement joins TRBV11-2 to TRBJ1-5, with 9 bases lining up with TRBD1. The CDR3 loop spans 14 amino acids. The V gene end was trimmed by 5 bases and the J gene end by 5 bases; junction bases not matched to a gene: 4. CDR1 is SGHAT and CDR2 is FQNNGV in the germline V gene. CDR3 amino acids: CASSPGQGHQPQHF. CDR3 DNA: TGTGCCAGCAGCCCAGGACAGGGGCATCAGCCCCAGCATTTT.

V is TRBV4-1 and J is TRBJ1-2; no firm D call. Germline V gene sequence: CDR1 MGHRA, CDR2 YSYEKL. V gave up 0 bases and J gave up 8 bases, with 16 bases separating them. This CDR3 is 15 amino acids long. For the CDR3, the DNA is TGCGCCAGCAGCCAAGATAGTGGGCAAAAGACAGGCTACACCTTC. The encoded protein is CASSQDSGQKTGYTF.

This clone appeared once. The rearrangement uses TRBV5-1 and TRBJ1-2; no definite D call. The CDR3 spans 13 residues. The germline V gene encodes CDR1 SGHRS and CDR2 YFSETQ. The V end was cut by 0 bases, the J end by 11 bases, with 14 bases between. The chain's CDR3 is CASSLVGASLYTF. CDR3 DNA: TGCGCCAGCAGCTTGGTTGGAGCCTCCTTATACACCTTC.

The gene calls are TRBV2 and TRBJ2-5, with 9 bases aligning to TRBD1. CDR1 and CDR2 (germline): SNHLY, FYNNEI. The CDR3 consists of 13 residues. The junction had 2 bases not matched to a gene; V was cut back by 5 bases and J by 4 bases. CDR3 sequence reads: CASSRDRAETQYF. Written as DNA, the CDR3 is TGTGCCAGCAGTCGGGACAGGGCAGAGACCCAGTACTTC.

The chain employs TRBV5-5 and TRBJ1-1; no firm D call. V lost 0 bases and J 6 bases, leaving 15 bases between the germline ends. Germline lookup yields CDR1 SGHKS and CDR2 YYEKEE (reference sequence). This CDR3 is 15 amino acids long. DNA for the CDR3: TGTGCCAGCAGCTTGGCAGATTCGAATGCCGCTGAAGCTTTCTTT. Its protein is CASSLADSNAAEAFF. Full variable domain (outside the CDR3, taken from reference TRBV5-5 and TRBJ1-1): DAGVTQSPTHLIKTRGQQVTLRCSPISGHKSVSWYQQVLGQGPQFIFQYYEKEERGRGNFPDRFSARQFPNYSSELNVNALLLGDSALYLCASSLADSNAAEAFFGQGTRLTVV.

This chain connects TRBV21-1 to TRBJ2-5; TRBD1 is the table's D call and was not checked against the DNA. TRBV21-1 is assigned pseudogene status. CDR3 length equals 15 residues. The CDR3 DNA reads TGTGCCAGCAGCAAAGAGGGCAGGGGTCAAGAGACCCAGTACTTC. It specifies CASSKEGRGQETQYF.

This clone occurred once. The same CDR3 can be traced to other DNA sequences in this sample. The chain recombines TRBV7-2 with TRBJ2-5; no firm D call. This CDR3 has 13 amino acids. V lost 1 base and J 1 base, leaving 4 bases between the germline ends. Per the germline V gene, CDR1 is SGHTA and CDR2 is FQGNSA. DNA for the CDR3: TGTGCCAGCAGCTTAGGAATCCAAGAGACCCAGTACTTC. Translation: CASSLGIQETQYF.

Notes on this clone: The identical CDR3 is also encoded by other nucleotide sequences in the sample. J is TRBJ2-5 and V is TRBV20-1; D is perhaps TRBD1 or TRBD2 (5 bases each). This CDR3 has 11 residues. CDR1 is DFQATT, CDR2 SNEGSKA, per germline (reference sequence). Trimming pared 5 bases from V and 5 bases from J, leaving 9 bases between. The CDR3 loop is CSASGSETQYF. The CDR3 coding sequence is TGCAGTGCTTCAGGGAGTGAGACCCAGTACTTC.

This chain links TRBV4-1 with TRBJ2-2; 7 bases line up with TRBD1. The V gene end was trimmed by 5 bases and the J gene end by 0 bases; junction bases not matched to a gene: 6. This CDR3 has 16 residues. The germline V gene encodes CDR1 MGHRA and CDR2 YSYEKL. The CDR3 here is CASSSGQVTNTGELFF. CDR3 nucleotide sequence: TGCGCCAGCAGCTCCGGACAGGTGACGAACACCGGGGAGCTGTTTTTT.

V gene TRBV5-6 combines with J gene TRBJ1-2, with D perhaps matching TRBD1 (6 bases). Looked up from germline, CDR1 is SGHDT and CDR2 is YYEEEE. The V and J ends lost 4 bases and 5 bases respectively, with 15 bases between them. The CDR3 extends over 14 amino acids. CDR3 bases: TGTGCCAGCAGCCCCCCACAGGGTTGGTATGGCTACACCTTC. It is translated as CASSPPQGWYGYTF.

This chain connects TRBV10-3 to TRBJ2-1; 8 nucleotides line up with TRBD2. This CDR3 has 13 amino acids. The V segment lost 10 bases and the J segment 5 bases; nucleotides outside the gene matches: 7. CDR1 ENHRY and CDR2 SYGVKD come from the germline V gene. CDR3 bases: TGTGCCACCACCGGGGGGGCCAACAATGAGCAGTTCTTC. The encoded protein is CATTGGANNEQFF.

This clone appeared once. CDR3 coding DNA: TGTGCCACCAGCAGAATTCGACAGGGCCAAGAGACCCAGTACTTC. It translates to CATSRIRQGQETQYF. This chain uses TRBV15 with TRBJ2-5, with 7 bases matching TRBD1. V dropped 2 bases and J dropped 1; count of bases not matched to a gene: 4. The CDR3 has 15 residues. CDR1 is LNHNV, CDR2 YYDKDF, per germline (reference sequence).

The J gene is TRBJ2-5, the V gene TRBV30; 8 nucleotides align to TRBD2. The CDR3 runs 18 residues. The V segment lost 0 bases and the J segment 3 bases; nucleotides outside the gene matches: 15. Germline CDR1 GTSNPN, CDR2 SVGIG (reference sequence). The CDR3 sequence: CAWSVGRGARSPKETQYF. CDR3 DNA: TGTGCCTGGAGTGTGGGGCGGGGGGCCCGGTCACCGAAAGAGACCCAGTACTTC.

The chain is built from TRBV5-6 and TRBJ2-5; 10 bases map to TRBD1. CDR3 size: 15 residues. From germline, CDR1 is SGHDT and CDR2 YYEEEE. After removal of 1 base from V and 5 bases from J, the junction contained 5 bases not matched to a gene. Here the CDR3 DNA reads TGTGCCAGCAGCTTGACGGGACAGGGGACGGAGACCCAGTACTTC. Protein: CASSLTGQGTETQYF.

V and J are TRBV7-9 and TRBJ1-4; 7 nucleotides line up with TRBD1. The CDR3 is 15 residues long. Germline CDR1 reads SEHNR; CDR2 reads FQNEAQ (reference sequence). Unmatched junction bases numbered 7, after V lost 5 bases and J lost 4 bases. CDR3 residues: CASSLQQGSNEKLFF. The CDR3 DNA follows: TGTGCCAGCAGCCTACAACAGGGGAGTAATGAAAAACTGTTTTTT.

The chain joins TRBV5-1 to TRBJ2-3; either TRBD1 or TRBD2 may supply D (6 bases each). V was shortened by 0 bases and J by 1 base, with 15 bases between the two germline ends. Germline CDR1 SGHRS, CDR2 YFSETQ. The CDR3 covers 17 residues. CDR3 in amino acids: CASSLDGGGFGTDTQYF. The CDR3 bases are TGCGCCAGCAGCTTGGACGGGGGCGGGTTCGGCACAGATACGCAGTATTTT.